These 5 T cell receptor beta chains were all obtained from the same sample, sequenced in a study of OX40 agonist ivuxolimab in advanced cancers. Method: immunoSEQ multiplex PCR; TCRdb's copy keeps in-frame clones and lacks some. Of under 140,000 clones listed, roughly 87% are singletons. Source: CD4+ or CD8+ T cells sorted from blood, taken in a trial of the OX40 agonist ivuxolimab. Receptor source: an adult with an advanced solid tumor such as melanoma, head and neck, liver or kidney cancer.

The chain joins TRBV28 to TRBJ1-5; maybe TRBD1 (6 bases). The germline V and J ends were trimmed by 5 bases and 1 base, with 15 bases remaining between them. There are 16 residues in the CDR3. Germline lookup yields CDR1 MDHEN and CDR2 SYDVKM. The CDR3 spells CASSPITGTSNQPQHF. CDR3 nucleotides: TGTGCCAGCAGTCCAATCACAGGGACAAGCAATCAGCCCCAGCATTTT.

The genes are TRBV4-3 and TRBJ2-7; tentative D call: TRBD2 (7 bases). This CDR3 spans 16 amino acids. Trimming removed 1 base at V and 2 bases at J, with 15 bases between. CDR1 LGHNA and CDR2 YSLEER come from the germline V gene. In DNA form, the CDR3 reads TGCGCCAGCAGCCAAGGGGGGGCAGCGGGGCCCTACGAGCAGTACTTC. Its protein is CASSQGGAAGPYEQYF.

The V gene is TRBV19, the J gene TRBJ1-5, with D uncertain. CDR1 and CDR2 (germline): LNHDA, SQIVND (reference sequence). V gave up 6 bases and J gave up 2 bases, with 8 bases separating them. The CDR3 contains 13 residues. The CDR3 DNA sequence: TGTGCCAGTAGGGTAGGCGGCAATCAGCCCCAGCATTTT. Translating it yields CASRVGGNQPQHF.

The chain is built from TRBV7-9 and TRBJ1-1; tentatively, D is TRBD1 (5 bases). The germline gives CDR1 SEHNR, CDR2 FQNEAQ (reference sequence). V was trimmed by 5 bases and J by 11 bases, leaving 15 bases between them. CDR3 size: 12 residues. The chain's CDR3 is CASSQGGNTAFF. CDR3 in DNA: TGTGCCAGCAGCCAGGGCGGAAATACGGCTTTCTTT.

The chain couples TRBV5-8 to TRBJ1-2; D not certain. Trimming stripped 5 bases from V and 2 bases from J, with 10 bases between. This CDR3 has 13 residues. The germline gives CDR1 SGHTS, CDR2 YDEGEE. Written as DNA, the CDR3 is TGTGCCAGCAGGCTCAGTTACAACTATGGCTACACCTTC. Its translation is CASRLSYNYGYTF.